Following are 29 T cell receptor beta chains from one sample sequenced in a study of blood T cell repertoires in COVID-19. Clones were sequenced by immunoSEQ multiplex PCR, and TCRdb holds only the in-frame ones, with some missing. Of some 70,000 clones in the sample, about 90% were seen once. Sequencing was performed on peripheral blood. The source is a man aged 50 or older with COVID-19, enrolled during active disease.

J is TRBJ1-5 and V is TRBV21-1. TRBV21-1 is assigned pseudogene status. The CDR3 spans 16 residues. CDR3 bases: TGTGCCAGCAGCAAAAGGTGGCGGGGGGTAAGTCAGCCCCAGCATTTT. Its translation is CASSKRWRGVSQPQHF.

This chain links TRBV5-1 with TRBJ2-3; 11 nucleotides line up with TRBD2. With 2 bases clipped from V and 4 bases from J, the junction kept 9 bases outside the gene matches. Per germline, CDR1 SGHRS and CDR2 YFSETQ. The CDR3 has 17 residues. CDR3 region: CASSLGALAGGSDTQYF. The CDR3 DNA reads as TGCGCCAGCAGCTTAGGGGCTCTAGCGGGAGGTTCAGATACGCAGTATTTT. The whole variable domain, filled in from reference TRBV5-1 and TRBJ2-3, reads KAGVTQTPRYLIKTRGQQVTLSCSPISGHRSVSWYQQTPGQGLQFLFEYFSETQRNKGNFPGRFSGRQFSNSRSEMNVSTLELGDSALYLCASSLGALAGGSDTQYFGPGTRLTVL.

The chain links TRBV19 to TRBJ2-7, with 7 bases matching TRBD1. The CDR3 totals 15 residues. Germline V gives CDR1 LNHDA, CDR2 SQIVND (reference sequence). The V gene end was trimmed by 5 bases and the J gene end by 4 bases; junction bases not matched to a gene: 11. The DNA for the CDR3 is TGTGCCAGTAGTGAAACAGGGGCGTCGCCGTACGAGCAGTACTTC. Amino acids: CASSETGASPYEQYF.

The V call is TRBV2, the J call TRBJ2-3; 7 bases fit TRBD1. The CDR3 consists of 14 residues. Germline CDR1 SNHLY, CDR2 FYNNEI. The J segment lost 3 bases and the V segment lost 4 bases, leaving 4 bases of the junction unmatched. CDR3 protein: CASSGQGGTDTQYF. CDR3 nucleotides: TGTGCCAGCAGTGGACAGGGCGGGACAGATACGCAGTATTTT.

CDR3 nucleotide sequence: TGTGCCAGCAGCAAACACCCGGGACAGCGACGGAAGACCCAGTACTTC. As protein: CASSKHPGQRRKTQYF. This chain connects TRBV21-1 to TRBJ2-5; the table gives TRBD1 as D, unverified against the DNA. TRBV21-1 counts as a pseudogene. This CDR3 has 16 amino acids.

This CDR3 is CSVRRGDSYNEQFF. CDR3 DNA sequence: TGCAGCGTTCGGCGGGGCGACTCCTACAATGAGCAGTTCTTC. This chain uses TRBV29-1 with TRBJ2-1, with D perhaps matching TRBD2 (6 bases). Trimming shortened V by 5 bases and J by 0 bases, and 11 bases separated the two germline ends. The CDR3 totals 14 residues. CDR1 is SQVTM and CDR2 is ANQGSEA in the germline V gene.

This chain uses TRBV7-8 with TRBJ2-1, with 13 bases that match TRBD2. Trimming cost V 1 base and J 9 bases; bases outside gene matches: 15. CDR1 SGHVS and CDR2 FQNEAQ come from the germline V gene. There are 19 residues in the CDR3. CDR3 DNA sequence: TGTGCCAGCAGCTTAGAAAGGGGACCGCCGGGACTAGCGGGAAGTGAGCAGTTCTTC. It yields the protein CASSLERGPPGLAGSEQFF.

In this sample, this clone turned up once. This sequence joins TRBV7-6 and TRBJ2-3; D not resolved. Germline CDR1 SGHVS, CDR2 FNYEAQ. V lost 5 bases and J 0 bases, leaving 12 bases between the germline ends. This CDR3 has 15 residues. CDR3 in amino acids: CASSPRLSSTDTQYF. CDR3 in DNA: TGTGCCAGCAGCCCAAGACTTTCTAGCACAGATACGCAGTATTTT.

The chain joins TRBV5-1 to TRBJ2-3; a possible D gene is TRBD1 (6 bases). CDR1 is SGHRS, CDR2 YFSETQ, per germline. V was clipped by 0 bases and J by 1 base, with 12 bases between them. The CDR3 runs 16 residues. The CDR3 DNA reads as TGCGCCAGCAGCTTGGCCTCGGCAGGGGGCACAGATACGCAGTATTTT. Protein: CASSLASAGGTDTQYF.

The chain combines TRBV12-5 with TRBJ1-5; D call uncertain. The germline gives CDR1 LGHNT, CDR2 FRNRAP. V was shortened by 0 bases and J by 0 bases, with 12 bases between the two germline ends. CDR3 length: 17 residues. In DNA form, the CDR3 reads TGTGCTAGTGGTTTGGTAACTCAGCGTTTTAGCAATCAGCCCCAGCATTTT. Its protein product is CASGLVTQRFSNQPQHF. Full variable domain (rest looked up from reference TRBV12-5 and TRBJ1-5): DARVTQTPRHKVTEMGQEVTMRCQPILGHNTVFWYRQTMMQGLELLAYFRNRAPLDDSGMPKDRFSAEMPDATLATLKIQPSEPRDSAVYFCASGLVTQRFSNQPQHFGDGTRLSIL.

J is TRBJ2-7 and V is TRBV7-9; D may be TRBD2 (5 bases). The CDR3 runs 17 residues. Trimming removed 5 bases at V and 3 bases at J, with 23 bases between. CDR1 and CDR2 from the germline V gene are SEHNR and FQNEAQ (reference sequence). CDR3 DNA sequence: TGTGCCAGCAGCCCAGTCTTCGACAAGTTAACTAGCTACGAGCAGTACTTC. This gives the protein CASSPVFDKLTSYEQYF. The full variable domain, with the rest looked up from reference TRBV7-9 and TRBJ2-7, is DTGVSQNPRHKITKRGQNVTFRCDPISEHNRLYWYRQTLGQGPEFLTYFQNEAQLEKSRLLSDRFSAERPKGSFSTLEIQRTEQGDSAMYLCASSPVFDKLTSYEQYFGPGTRLTVT.

The CDR3 DNA reads TGCAGCGTTGGAAACGGGGAGACCCAGTACTTC. This sequence encodes CSVGNGETQYF. The gene calls are TRBV29-1 and TRBJ2-5; D remains ambiguous. The germline gives CDR1 SQVTM, CDR2 ANQGSEA. V was shortened by 4 bases and J by 5 bases, with 8 bases between the two germline ends. The CDR3 runs to 11 residues.

J is TRBJ2-2 and V is TRBV4-2; D might be TRBD1 or TRBD2, each matching 6 bases. V was pared by 4 bases and J by 1 base, with 10 bases between. The CDR3 is made up of 15 amino acids. The germline CDR1 and CDR2 sequences are LGHNA and YNFKEQ. The CDR3 nucleotides read TGTGCCAGCAGCCGAGAGGGGGGGAACACCGGGGAGCTGTTTTTT. Amino acid sequence: CASSREGGNTGELFF.

This chain links TRBV10-3 with TRBJ1-4; D is ambiguous. Germline CDR1 is ENHRY and CDR2 is SYGVKD. The V end was cut by 0 bases, the J end by 5 bases, with 13 bases between. The CDR3 consists of 16 residues. The CDR3 nucleotides are TGTGCCATCAGTGAGTCGAGTCTACAGACAAATGAAAAACTGTTTTTT. The encoded protein is CAISESSLQTNEKLFF.

This clone was observed a single time. CDR3 loop: CASTVRWGRDQPQHF. The CDR3 nucleotides are TGTGCCAGCACCGTCAGGTGGGGGCGGGATCAGCCCCAGCATTTT. The chain joins TRBV7-2 to TRBJ1-5; possible D gene TRBD1, 6 bases. The CDR3 loop spans 15 amino acids. The germline CDR1 and CDR2 sequences are SGHTA and FQGNSA. Trimming cost V 7 bases and J 5 bases, with 18 bases left between them.

The chain links TRBV5-1 to TRBJ2-2, with TRBD2 identical over 13 bases. V trimming: 4 bases; J trimming: 0 bases; junction bases outside the gene matches: 12. The germline gives CDR1 SGHRS, CDR2 YFSETQ. The CDR3 is 20 residues long. The CDR3 DNA reads as TGCGCCAGCAGCCGTGTAGGACTAGCGGGAGAGAGGGCGAACACCGGGGAGCTGTTTTTT. Translated: CASSRVGLAGERANTGELFF.

The chain employs TRBV10-1 and TRBJ1-4; D unclear. Germline V gene data show CDR1 as WNHNN and CDR2 as SYGVQD (reference sequence). V was cut by 5 bases and J by 11 bases, with 15 bases left in between. This CDR3 comprises 13 residues. CDR3 sequence: CASSSGSTVKLFF. The CDR3 DNA is TGCGCCAGCAGTTCCGGGTCGACGGTGAAACTGTTTTTT.

V gene TRBV29-1 combines with J gene TRBJ2-7; 7 bases are shared with TRBD2. Trimming took 3 bases from V and 5 from J; bases not matched to a gene: 4. The CDR3 spans 12 residues. Germline values: CDR1 SQVTM, CDR2 ANQGSEA. The CDR3 protein is CSVDMGGNEQYF. CDR3 bases: TGCAGCGTTGATATGGGGGGGAACGAGCAGTACTTC.

The chain joins TRBV5-1 to TRBJ1-2, with TRBD1 matching 8 bases. Germline V gene data show CDR1 as SGHRS and CDR2 as YFSETQ. This CDR3 contains 14 residues. With V trimmed by 0 bases and J by 2 bases, 0 bases remained unmatched. The CDR3 DNA sequence: TGCGCCAGCAGCTTGGGACAGGGGAACTATGGCTACACCTTC. Translation: CASSLGQGNYGYTF.

The rearrangement uses TRBV9 and TRBJ2-3, with 9 nucleotides matching TRBD2. Per germline, CDR1 SGDLS and CDR2 YYNGEE. With V trimmed by 5 bases and J by 6 bases, 10 bases remained unmatched. The CDR3 has 15 amino acids. This CDR3 is CASRTGGLATDTQYF. The CDR3 nucleotides are TGTGCCAGCAGGACTGGGGGACTAGCTACTGATACGCAGTATTTT.

The chain's CDR3 is CASTGTGGGYEQYF. In DNA form, the CDR3 reads TGTGCCAGTACCGGGACAGGGGGCGGCTACGAGCAGTACTTC. The chain recombines TRBV10-3 with TRBJ2-7, with TRBD1 identical over 12 bases. Trimming cost V 10 bases and J 3 bases; bases outside gene matches: 7. Germline-derived CDR1 and CDR2 are ENHRY and SYGVKD. This CDR3 has 14 amino acids.

This chain connects TRBV29-1 to TRBJ2-7; 9 nucleotides line up with TRBD2. The CDR3 is 13 residues long. Trimming cost V 6 bases and J 9 bases; bases outside gene matches: 12. Germline V CDR1 and CDR2: SQVTM, ANQGSEA. This CDR3 reads CSVRGVAGVAQYF. CDR3 in DNA: TGCAGCGTGAGAGGGGTAGCGGGAGTCGCGCAGTACTTC.

This clone has a single count. V usage is TRBV15 and J usage is TRBJ1-1; D uncertain. The V end lost 0 bases, the J end lost 7 bases, and 9 bases lay between the germline ends. From germline, CDR1 is LNHNV and CDR2 YYDKDF (reference sequence). This CDR3 is 13 amino acids long. CDR3 sequence reads: CATSRDSSNEAFF. As DNA, the CDR3 is TGTGCCACCAGCAGAGATAGCTCCAATGAAGCTTTCTTT.

The V call is TRBV6-5, the J call TRBJ2-1; 7 bases align to TRBD1. CDR3 length: 14 amino acids. V was pared by 6 bases and J by 8 bases, with 10 bases of the junction left unmatched. Germline-derived CDR1 and CDR2 are MNHEY and SVGAGI. The CDR3 region has the DNA TGTGCCAGCAGGGCGACAGGGTCAATCGATGAGCAGTTCTTC. Translation: CASRATGSIDEQFF.

This sequence joins TRBV3-1 (or the pseudogene TRBV3-2) and TRBJ2-5, with TRBD2 matching over 10 bases. The CDR3 has 16 residues. Germline CDR1 is LGHDT and CDR2 is YNNKEL (reference sequence). V trimming: 4 bases; J trimming: 2 bases; junction bases outside the gene matches: 7. DNA for the CDR3: TGTGCCAGCAGCCGAACGACACTAGCGGGACAAGAGACCCAGTACTTC. It is translated as CASSRTTLAGQETQYF.

The chain combines TRBV5-1 with TRBJ2-7, with 10 bases aligning to TRBD1. The trim removed 1 base at V and 5 bases at J, leaving 6 bases unmatched. Germline V gene sequence: CDR1 SGHRS, CDR2 YFSETQ. This CDR3 contains 15 residues. The CDR3 nucleotides are TGCGCCAGCAGCTTGATGGGACAGGGGAACCACGAGCAGTACTTC. Translated, it gives CASSLMGQGNHEQYF.

The chain has TRBV19 and TRBJ2-5; 7 bases are a match to TRBD2. CDR1 LNHDA and CDR2 SQIVND come from the germline V gene (reference sequence). Trimming took 5 bases from V and 1 from J; bases not matched to a gene: 7. The CDR3 totals 15 residues. CDR3 sequence (DNA): TGTGCCAGTAGTGTGGCTAGCGGCCGCCAAGAGACCCAGTACTTC. Translated: CASSVASGRQETQYF.

The V call is TRBV28, the J call TRBJ1-2, with D possibly matching TRBD1 (5 bases). Germline V gene sequence: CDR1 MDHEN, CDR2 SYDVKM. V was shortened by 5 bases and J by 6 bases, with 10 bases between the two germline ends. This CDR3 is built from 12 residues. The CDR3 protein is CASSAAQDGYTF. The CDR3 bases are TGTGCCAGCAGTGCTGCACAGGATGGCTACACCTTC.

The chain joins TRBV3-1 (or the pseudogene TRBV3-2) to TRBJ2-5; 7 nucleotides agree with TRBD1. Germline CDR1 and CDR2: LGHDT and YNNKEL (reference sequence). This CDR3 has 13 residues. The trim removed 8 bases at V and 1 base at J, leaving 4 bases unmatched. The CDR3 here is CASARDSQETQYF. CDR3 nucleotides: TGTGCCAGCGCACGGGACAGCCAAGAGACCCAGTACTTC.